The 23 T cell receptor beta chains reported below all come from one sample, sequenced in a study of a mutant IDH1 vaccine in newly diagnosed glioma (dated by TCRdb to about 2021). The meaning of the sample's time point label: week 5, during vaccination. Each vaccine dose, consisting of 300 ug of a 20-mer mutant IDH1 peptide in Montanide, was administered subcutaneously with topical imiquimod. Libraries came from the immunoSEQ multiplex PCR assay. TCRdb carries this immuneACCESS record with in-frame sequences only. Its versions omit some clonotypes, under half of them owing to an unresolved V gene in the studies checked, with the rest unexplained. The sample includes tens of thousands of clones, with around 90% observed a single time. The top ten clonotypes cover 0.56% of the sample. The antigens of these receptors remain unknown. The input for sequencing was PBMCs, taken from a glioma patient whose treatment included an IDH1 peptide vaccine. The receptors derive from a woman aged 45-60 years with glioma.

The chain is built from TRBV5-1 and TRBJ1-1; D remains ambiguous. Trimming took 4 bases from V and 1 from J, leaving 8 bases between them. Germline assignment: CDR1 SGHRS and CDR2 YFSETQ. The CDR3 extends over 13 amino acids. The CDR3 region has the DNA TGCGCCAGCAGCGAAGGGCCGAACACTGAAGCTTTCTTT. Encoded protein: CASSEGPNTEAFF. The full variable domain, in which reference TRBV5-1 and TRBJ1-1 provide the parts outside the CDR3, is KAGVTQTPRYLIKTRGQQVTLSCSPISGHRSVSWYQQTPGQGLQFLFEYFSETQRNKGNFPGRFSGRQFSNSRSEMNVSTLELGDSALYLCASSEGPNTEAFFGQGTRLTVV.

V is TRBV28 and J is TRBJ2-6, with 9 positions matching TRBD1. This CDR3 has 16 residues. The ends lost 8 bases at V and 0 bases at J; junction bases unmatched: 5. Germline assignment: CDR1 MDHEN and CDR2 SYDVKM. The CDR3 DNA reads as TGTGCCAGCGGGGGACAGGGCCTCTCTGGGGCCAACGTCCTGACTTTC. Residues: CASGGQGLSGANVLTF.

This chain uses TRBV2 with TRBJ2-1; D tentatively fits TRBD1 or TRBD2 (6 bases each). From germline, CDR1 is SNHLY and CDR2 FYNNEI. The CDR3 has 12 residues. Trimming pared 10 bases from V and 7 bases from J, leaving 14 bases between. CDR3 sequence: CATKEGGNEQFF. Here the CDR3 DNA reads TGTGCCACCAAAGAAGGGGGGAATGAGCAGTTCTTC.

This sequence joins TRBV5-1 and TRBJ2-3, with a weak D call TRBD1 (6 bases). Per the germline V gene, CDR1 is SGHRS and CDR2 is YFSETQ. Trimming shortened V by 4 bases and J by 1 base, and 10 bases separated the two germline ends. The CDR3 is 14 residues long. The CDR3 coding sequence is TGCGCCAGCAGCCCCGGACAGCGCACAGATACGCAGTATTTT. Translation gives CASSPGQRTDTQYF.

The chain employs TRBV6-5 and TRBJ2-7; no firm D call. Trimming cost V 4 bases and J 3 bases, with 16 bases left between them. Germline lookup yields CDR1 MNHEY and CDR2 SVGAGI. The CDR3 loop spans 15 amino acids. CDR3 DNA sequence: TGTGCCAGCAGTTTCTCCCAGGCTGGTGGCTACGAGCAGTACTTC. Amino acid sequence: CASSFSQAGGYEQYF.

The chain combines TRBV5-6 with TRBJ2-7; the D is unclear. Per germline, CDR1 SGHDT and CDR2 YYEEEE. This CDR3 region has 14 residues. Trimming cost V 6 bases and J 1 base, with 14 bases left between them. CDR3 loop: CASINWRGSYEQYF. Written as DNA, the CDR3 is TGTGCCAGCATCAACTGGCGTGGGTCCTACGAGCAGTACTTC.

The table lists this clone with a count of one. The chain joins TRBV28 to TRBJ1-4, with TRBD1 as a possible D gene (5 bases). This CDR3 has 14 residues. Trimming pared 2 bases from V and 8 bases from J, leaving 12 bases between. Germline CDR1 is MDHEN and CDR2 is SYDVKM. The CDR3 DNA reads TGTGCCAGCAGTTTAGAAGGGGAGAGGGAAAAACTGTTTTTT. It encodes CASSLEGEREKLFF. The full variable domain, in which reference TRBV28 and TRBJ1-4 provide the parts outside the CDR3, is DVKVTQSSRYLVKRTGEKVFLECVQDMDHENMFWYRQDPGLGLRLIYFSYDVKMKEKGDIPEGYSVSREKKERFSLILESASTNQTSMYLCASSLEGEREKLFFGSGTQLSVL.

The count of this clone is one. The V call is TRBV28, the J call TRBJ1-1; perhaps TRBD1 as D (5 bases). The V gene lost 3 bases and the J gene lost 2 bases, with 16 bases spanning the gap. The CDR3 totals 16 residues. The germline V gene encodes CDR1 MDHEN and CDR2 SYDVKM. Written as DNA, the CDR3 is TGTGCCAGCAGTTTCGGGTCAGGGCGACTAAACACTGAAGCTTTCTTT. This translates into CASSFGSGRLNTEAFF.

Here the CDR3 DNA reads TGTGCCAGCTCTGCCACCGGGGAGCTGTTTTTT. It codes for CASSATGELFF. The rearrangement links TRBV7-9 to TRBJ2-2; D is unclear. Deletions cut 8 bases from V and 4 bases from J, with 5 bases between. The CDR3 has 11 amino acids. Germline CDR1 SEHNR, CDR2 FQNEAQ (reference sequence).

The chain joins TRBV2 to TRBJ2-1; 12 bases line up with TRBD2. Germline loops: CDR1 SNHLY, CDR2 FYNNEI. The ends lost 2 bases at V and 8 bases at J; junction bases unmatched: 4. The CDR3 consists of 15 residues. CDR3 in amino acids: CASSEMASGGDEQFF. CDR3 bases: TGTGCCAGCAGTGAAATGGCTAGCGGGGGGGATGAGCAGTTCTTC. Complete variable domain (other parts from reference TRBV2 and TRBJ2-1): EPEVTQTPSHQVTQMGQEVILRCVPISNHLYFYWYRQILGQKVEFLVSFYNNEISEKSEIFDDQFSVERPDGSNFTLKIRSTKLEDSAMYFCASSEMASGGDEQFFGPGTRLTVL.

The V call is TRBV7-3, the J call TRBJ2-3, with 12 bases identical to TRBD2. The CDR3 spans 16 residues. The V gene's germline CDR1 is SGHTA and CDR2 FQGTGA. With 5 bases clipped from V and 4 bases from J, the junction kept 7 bases outside the gene matches. CDR3 amino acids: CASSARLAGEADTQYF. Written as DNA, the CDR3 is TGTGCCAGCAGCGCCAGACTAGCGGGAGAAGCAGATACGCAGTATTTT.

V and J are TRBV19 and TRBJ1-2; possible D gene TRBD1, 6 bases. Between the trimmed V and J ends, which lost 7 bases and 8 bases, there was a span of 17 bases. This CDR3 spans 13 amino acids. In germline, CDR1 is LNHDA, CDR2 SQIVND (reference sequence). This CDR3 is CASTPEGVRGYTF. CDR3 nucleotides: TGTGCCAGTACCCCGGAGGGGGTACGCGGCTACACCTTC.

J is TRBJ2-5 and V is TRBV5-1; TRBD2 matches 7 bases. The CDR3 extends over 16 amino acids. Germline CDR1 reads SGHRS; CDR2 reads YFSETQ. The V segment lost 4 bases and the J segment 6 bases; nucleotides outside the gene matches: 15. CDR3 protein: CASSLRTSGGDKTQYF. Written as DNA, the CDR3 is TGCGCCAGCAGCCTAAGGACTAGTGGCGGCGATAAGACCCAGTACTTC.

The chain recombines TRBV19 with TRBJ1-6, with TRBD1 matching 7 bases. V lost 5 bases, J lost 6 bases, and 10 bases stayed unmatched. The CDR3 spans 16 residues. Per germline, CDR1 LNHDA and CDR2 SQIVND (reference sequence). CDR3 in amino acids: CASSLPPQGGNSPLHF. DNA of the CDR3: TGTGCCAGTAGTTTGCCCCCGCAGGGGGGTAATTCACCCCTCCACTTT.

The J gene is TRBJ1-6, the V gene TRBV28; 9 positions agree with TRBD1. V was clipped by 7 bases and J by 7 bases; unmatched bases: 5. The CDR3 runs 14 residues. Germline CDR1 MDHEN, CDR2 SYDVKM. The CDR3 coding sequence is TGTGCCAGCAAGGGACAGGGTAGCAATTCACCCCTCCACTTT. This codes for CASKGQGSNSPLHF.

The J gene is TRBJ2-2, the V gene TRBV27, with TRBD2 matching 10 bases. Germline CDR1 and CDR2: MNHEY and SMNVEV (reference sequence). Trimming cost V 6 bases and J 13 bases; bases outside gene matches: 11. The CDR3 sequence is 14 residues long. The DNA of the CDR3 is TGTGCCAGCAGACTAGCGGGACTTACCACCTCGCTGTTTTTT. It is translated as CASRLAGLTTSLFF.

This chain connects TRBV27 to TRBJ2-2; D might be TRBD2 (5 bases). CDR3 length equals 14 residues. The V gene lost 5 bases and the J gene lost 3 bases, with 10 bases spanning the gap. Germline V gene lookup returns CDR1 MNHEY and CDR2 SMNVEV (reference sequence). The CDR3 loop is CASSLDLYTGELFF. The CDR3 bases are TGTGCCAGCAGTCTGGACTTATACACCGGGGAGCTGTTTTTT.

This clone was recorded a few times. V usage is TRBV30 and J usage is TRBJ1-4, with 7 positions matching TRBD1. J was trimmed by 8 bases and V by 8 bases; bases with no gene match: 8. Germline V gene lookup returns CDR1 GTSNPN and CDR2 SVGIG (reference sequence). The CDR3 has 12 residues. CDR3 DNA sequence: TGTGCCCGGGGACAGACCCCCGAAAAACTGTTTTTT. Amino acids: CARGQTPEKLFF.

The chain recombines TRBV10-1 with TRBJ2-3, with a possible D match to TRBD2 (6 bases). Per the germline V gene, CDR1 is WNHNN and CDR2 is SYGVQD (reference sequence). This CDR3 is built from 16 residues. Trimming left V 3 bases short and J 3 bases short, with 16 bases between. CDR3 region: CASSEAVAGMTDTQYF. The CDR3 coding sequence is TGCGCCAGCAGTGAAGCGGTCGCGGGGATGACAGATACGCAGTATTTT.

This rearrangement joins TRBV5-6 to TRBJ1-1; D call uncertain. Germline V gene lookup returns CDR1 SGHDT and CDR2 YYEEEE. The CDR3 is 12 residues long. V shed 2 bases and J shed 5 bases, with 7 bases lying between them. CDR3 loop: CASSFDTTEAFF. The CDR3 DNA is TGTGCCAGCAGCTTCGACACAACTGAAGCTTTCTTT. Using reference TRBV5-6 and TRBJ1-1 for the parts outside the CDR3, the full variable domain is DAGVTQSPTHLIKTRGQQVTLRCSPKSGHDTVSWYQQALGQGPQFIFQYYEEEERQRGNFPDRFSGHQFPNYSSELNVNALLLGDSALYLCASSFDTTEAFFGQGTRLTVV.

The rearrangement uses TRBV7-2 and TRBJ2-7; TRBD2 agrees at 9 bases. This CDR3 contains 15 residues. V gave up 2 bases and J gave up 3 bases; unmatched junction bases: 5. CDR1 and CDR2 from the germline V gene are SGHTA and FQGNSA. CDR3 nucleotide sequence: TGTGCCAGCAGCTTATCAGCGGGAGGCCTCTACGAGCAGTACTTC. Protein sequence: CASSLSAGGLYEQYF.

V and J are TRBV5-1 and TRBJ2-5, with D perhaps given as TRBD1 or TRBD2 (6 bases each). The CDR3 length is 14 residues. Germline CDR1 and CDR2: SGHRS and YFSETQ. V shed 3 bases and J shed 5 bases, with 14 bases lying between them. The CDR3 protein is CASSYAGGQETQYF. The CDR3 DNA reads as TGCGCCAGCAGCTACGCCGGGGGCCAGGAGACCCAGTACTTC.

J is TRBJ2-2 and V is TRBV5-8; D is perhaps TRBD2 (6 bases). CDR1 is SGHTS and CDR2 is YDEGEE in the germline V gene. This CDR3 spans 19 amino acids. Deletions cut 0 bases from V and 4 bases from J, with 22 bases between. The CDR3 loop is CASSLEWSIRSGVTGELFF. The CDR3 bases are TGTGCCAGCAGCTTGGAGTGGTCAATACGGTCGGGGGTCACCGGGGAGCTGTTTTTT.